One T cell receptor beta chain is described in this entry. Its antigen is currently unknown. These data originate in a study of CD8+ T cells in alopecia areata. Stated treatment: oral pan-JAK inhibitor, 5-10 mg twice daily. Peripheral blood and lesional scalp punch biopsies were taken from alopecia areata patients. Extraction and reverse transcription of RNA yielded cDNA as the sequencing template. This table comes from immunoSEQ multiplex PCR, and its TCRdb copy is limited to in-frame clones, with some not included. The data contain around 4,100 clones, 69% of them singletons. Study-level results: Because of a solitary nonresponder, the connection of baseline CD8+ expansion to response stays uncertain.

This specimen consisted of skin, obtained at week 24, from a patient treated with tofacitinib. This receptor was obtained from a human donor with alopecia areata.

CDR3 in amino acids: CASSWGLNTQYF. CDR3 nucleotide sequence: TGTGCCAGCAGCTGGGGTTTGAATACGCAGTATTTT. The chain is built from TRBV7-2 and TRBJ2-3; D unresolved. The CDR3 totals 12 residues. Trimming left V 4 bases short and J 7 bases short, with 9 bases between. CDR1 and CDR2 from the germline V gene are SGHTA and FQGNSA.